The subject of this entry is one TCR beta chain. This CDR3 is built from 16 residues. V was clipped by 7 bases and J by 0 bases, with 16 bases between them. This sample was included in a study of response to subunit inactivated influenza vaccine. TCRdb independently ran MiXCR on the RT-PCR reads; one entry per CDR3 protein. Of hundreds of thousands of distinct CDR3 sequences detected, about 10% appear once; the ten largest clones hold 9.5% to 12%. This sample also appeared in a second study, on T cells expressing NK-cell markers. Turning to that study: As the method of synthesis, 5'RACE template switching with UMIs yielded TCR beta cDNA. Cells sorted as CD3+CD56+NKG2C+, CD3+CD56+NKG2C- and CD3+CD56-NKG2C+ T cells supplied the TCR beta repertoires.

The chain combines TRBV12-3 or TRBV12-4 with TRBJ1-3; no definite D call. The material was PBMCs from blood, obtained on the day of vaccination. The receptor was isolated from a man in his forties or fifties who received an inactivated influenza vaccine. CDR3 sequence reads: CASTLLGGRSGNTIYF. Here the CDR3 DNA reads TGTGCCAGCACCTTATTGGGCGGCCGCTCTGGAAACACCATATATTTT.